Shown below are 11 T cell receptor beta chains from a single sample sequenced in a study of blood T cell repertoires in COVID-19. Assay: immunoSEQ multiplex PCR; the TCRdb copy retains only in-frame clones and omits some. The sample lists approximately 350,000 clones; around 91% were seen once. Material for sequencing was PBMCs or T cells enriched from blood (not recorded which). The receptor set was obtained from a man between 18 and 35 years old who had recovered from COVID-19.

V and J are TRBV4-2 and TRBJ2-3; perhaps TRBD2 as D (6 bases). The length of the CDR3 is 16 residues. Trimming removed 4 bases from V and 1 base from J, with 15 bases in between. Per the germline V gene, CDR1 is LGHNA and CDR2 is YNFKEQ. The CDR3, as DNA: TGTGCCAGCAGCCGAACGATGGGCGGGGGCACAGATACGCAGTATTTT. The encoded protein is CASSRTMGGGTDTQYF.

The chain couples TRBV3-1 (or the pseudogene TRBV3-2) to TRBJ1-2; D is uncertain. This CDR3 is 13 amino acids long. Per germline, CDR1 LGHDT and CDR2 YNNKEL (reference sequence). V was cut by 1 base and J by 3 bases, with 6 bases left in between. The CDR3 here is CASSQASYYGYTF. DNA for the CDR3: TGTGCCAGCAGCCAAGCTAGCTACTATGGCTACACCTTC.

V is TRBV9 and J is TRBJ2-5; maybe TRBD2 (6 bases). The length of the CDR3 is 16 residues. Germline V gene sequence: CDR1 SGDLS, CDR2 YYNGEE. Trimming pared 4 bases from V and 0 bases from J, leaving 16 bases between. The CDR3 region is CASSPRDSWYQETQYF. The CDR3 bases are TGTGCCAGCAGCCCGCGGGACTCTTGGTACCAAGAGACCCAGTACTTC.

V usage is TRBV27 and J usage is TRBJ2-1; TRBD2 matches at 8 bases. Trimming cost V 5 bases and J 2 bases; bases outside gene matches: 5. This CDR3 region has 15 residues. Germline loops: CDR1 MNHEY, CDR2 SMNVEV (reference sequence). Here the CDR3 DNA reads TGTGCCAGCAGTACCCGAGCGGGAGCCTACAATGAGCAGTTCTTC. Its translation: CASSTRAGAYNEQFF.

The chain carries TRBV18 and TRBJ1-2; D gene ambiguous. Germline V lookup: CDR1 KGHSH, CDR2 LQKENI. There are 15 residues in the CDR3. The V and J ends lost 3 bases and 2 bases respectively, with 13 bases between them. The CDR3 region has the DNA TGTGCCAGCTCACCGTCAAGCGGGCCAAACTATGGCTACACCTTC. It specifies CASSPSSGPNYGYTF.

This clone was observed a few times. Written as DNA, the CDR3 is TGTGCCAGCAGCGCTGCTAGCGGGAGGGCCTACGAGCAGTACTTC. This encodes CASSAASGRAYEQYF. The chain employs TRBV2 and TRBJ2-7; 12 nucleotides agree with TRBD2. The CDR3 is 15 amino acids. Germline CDR1 reads SNHLY; CDR2 reads FYNNEI. V trimming: 6 bases; J trimming: 2 bases; junction bases outside the gene matches: 5.

The DNA of the CDR3 is TGCGCCAGCAGCCAAGTCGGCAGGGAGCAGTTCTTC. It yields the protein CASSQVGREQFF. The rearrangement uses TRBV4-3 and TRBJ2-1, with unresolved D. The CDR3 runs to 12 residues. Trimming pared 1 base from V and 10 bases from J, leaving 8 bases between. Germline CDR1 is LGHNA and CDR2 is YSLEER.

CDR3 region: CATSARTGWGQFF. CDR3 DNA sequence: TGTGCCACCAGTGCCAGGACAGGCTGGGGGCAGTTCTTC. The chain is built from TRBV24-1 and TRBJ2-1; 7 bases are a match to TRBD1. The ends lost 5 bases at V and 12 bases at J; junction bases unmatched: 9. The germline V gene has CDR1 KGHDR and CDR2 SFDVKD. This CDR3 region has 13 residues.

The rearrangement joins TRBV7-2 to TRBJ2-1; 7 bases are a match to TRBD1. This CDR3 is 16 amino acids long. V gave up 4 bases and J gave up 6 bases; unmatched junction bases: 12. CDR1 is SGHTA, CDR2 FQGNSA, per germline. CDR3 residues: CASSSAPAAGGNEQFF. CDR3 in DNA: TGTGCCAGCAGCTCAGCCCCGGCGGCAGGGGGCAATGAGCAGTTCTTC.

The V call is TRBV7-2, the J call TRBJ2-7, with 8 nucleotides matching TRBD2. Trimming removed 3 bases from V and 0 bases from J; junction bases left unmatched: 10. The germline CDR1 and CDR2 sequences are SGHTA and FQGNSA. The CDR3 loop spans 17 amino acids. Written as DNA, the CDR3 is TGTGCCAGCAGCTTCACTAGCGGCCCTTTGAGCTCCTACGAGCAGTACTTC. This translates into CASSFTSGPLSSYEQYF.

The genes are TRBV7-2 and TRBJ1-5, with 9 bases lining up with TRBD1. Trimming cost V 4 bases and J 3 bases; bases outside gene matches: 4. This CDR3 spans 15 amino acids. CDR1 and CDR2 from the germline V gene are SGHTA and FQGNSA. As DNA, the CDR3 is TGTGCCAGCAGCTCGTGGACAGGGGCCAATCAGCCCCAGCATTTT. Its protein is CASSSWTGANQPQHF.